One and the same sample provided the 30 T cell receptor beta chains below, sequenced in a study of blood T cell repertoires in COVID-19. The protocol was immunoSEQ multiplex PCR, while the TCRdb copy is restricted to in-frame clones and leaves out a portion. The sample carries about 200,000 clones, approximately 83% recorded once. The sequenced material came from peripheral blood. The receptors shown here come from a woman aged 40 to 49 with active or convalescent COVID-19.

The CDR3 coding sequence is TGCGCCAGCAGCTTGGGGGACAGACCCTACGAGCAGTACTTC. Its translation: CASSLGDRPYEQYF. The chain employs TRBV5-1 and TRBJ2-7; 7 positions agree with TRBD1. With 0 bases clipped from V and 2 bases from J, the junction kept 2 bases outside the gene matches. The length of the CDR3 is 14 residues. CDR1 is SGHRS, CDR2 YFSETQ, per germline. The full variable domain, completed using reference TRBV5-1 and TRBJ2-7, is KAGVTQTPRYLIKTRGQQVTLSCSPISGHRSVSWYQQTPGQGLQFLFEYFSETQRNKGNFPGRFSGRQFSNSRSEMNVSTLELGDSALYLCASSLGDRPYEQYFGPGTRLTVT.

The V call is TRBV30, the J call TRBJ2-5; D remains ambiguous. Germline values: CDR1 GTSNPN, CDR2 SVGIG (reference sequence). The ends were cut back, 1 base at V and 2 bases at J, with 14 bases in the middle. This CDR3 spans 15 amino acids. As DNA, the CDR3 is TGTGCCTGGAGTGGGCAGCATGAGGCACAAGAGACCCAGTACTTC. Residues: CAWSGQHEAQETQYF.

The chain has TRBV5-1 and TRBJ2-7; 10 nucleotides line up with TRBD2. CDR1 is SGHRS, CDR2 YFSETQ, per germline. V gave up 4 bases and J gave up 0 bases; unmatched junction bases: 7. This CDR3 is built from 16 residues. CDR3 DNA: TGCGCCAGCAGCCCCGTAGCGGGAGGCCCCTCCTACGAGCAGTACTTC. Translation: CASSPVAGGPSYEQYF.

The rearrangement uses TRBV4-1 and TRBJ2-5; maybe TRBD2 (5 bases). V was clipped by 1 base and J by 5 bases, with 17 bases between them. The germline V gene encodes CDR1 MGHRA and CDR2 YSYEKL. The CDR3 extends over 16 amino acids. CDR3 DNA sequence: TGCGCCAGCAGCCAAGCACCCTGGACGGGCGGGGAGACCCAGTACTTC. This encodes CASSQAPWTGGETQYF.

V and J are TRBV3-1 (or the pseudogene TRBV3-2) and TRBJ1-5; D not certain. The CDR3 runs to 13 residues. Trimming took off 4 bases at V and 9 bases at J, with 13 bases between the two ends. CDR1 and CDR2 (germline): LGHDT, YNNKEL (reference sequence). The DNA for the CDR3 is TGTGCCAGCAGCCCGAACAGACGCACGCCCCAGCATTTT. The encoded protein is CASSPNRRTPQHF.

The sample holds one count of this clone. This chain connects TRBV30 to TRBJ2-7, with 8 bases fitting TRBD2. There are 15 residues in the CDR3. Per germline, CDR1 GTSNPN and CDR2 SVGIG (reference sequence). V lost 3 bases and J lost 1; bases outside the gene matches: 8. The CDR3 bases are TGTGCCTGGAGCGCCGGTGGCGGGAGGTCCTACGAGCAGTACTTC. Translated: CAWSAGGGRSYEQYF.

The rearrangement links TRBV2 to TRBJ1-3; 7 bases are shared with TRBD1. The CDR3 has 14 residues. V shed 9 bases and J 4 bases; nucleotides not matched to a gene: 9. In germline, CDR1 is SNHLY, CDR2 FYNNEI. CDR3 bases: TGTGCCAGGAAACCACCGGACAGGGGAAACACCATATATTTT. It codes for CARKPPDRGNTIYF.

This chain uses TRBV11-2 with TRBJ2-4; TRBD1 matches 9 bases. With 5 bases clipped from V and 6 bases from J, the junction kept 8 bases outside the gene matches. This CDR3 comprises 15 residues. CDR1 is SGHAT and CDR2 is FQNNGV in the germline V gene. This chain's CDR3 is CASSPQGAQGNIQYF. The CDR3 bases are TGTGCCAGCAGCCCACAGGGGGCGCAGGGAAACATTCAGTACTTC. Full variable domain (outside the CDR3, taken from reference TRBV11-2 and TRBJ2-4): EAGVAQSPRYKIIEKRQSVAFWCNPISGHATLYWYQQILGQGPKLLIQFQNNGVVDDSQLPKDRFSAERLKGVDSTLKIQPAKLEDSAVYLCASSPQGAQGNIQYFGAGTRLSVL.

V is TRBV19 and J is TRBJ2-5, with 8 bases lining up with TRBD1. The length of the CDR3 is 18 residues. Germline V lookup: CDR1 LNHDA, CDR2 SQIVND (reference sequence). Germline trimming cut 9 bases from V and 1 base from J; bases unmatched to any gene: 19. CDR3 DNA: TGTGCCAGCTCTCGGGTTACAGGGGGTGAGCATAGCCAAGAGACCCAGTACTTC. This translates into CASSRVTGGEHSQETQYF.

The J gene is TRBJ1-1, the V gene TRBV19; maybe TRBD1 (5 bases). V was clipped by 7 bases and J by 4 bases, with 13 bases between them. Germline lookup yields CDR1 LNHDA and CDR2 SQIVND (reference sequence). CDR3 size: 13 residues. CDR3 nucleotides: TGTGCCAGTACCAGTAGGGGTCCCACTGAAGCTTTCTTT. Translated, it gives CASTSRGPTEAFF. Full variable domain (outside the CDR3, taken from reference TRBV19 and TRBJ1-1): DGGITQSPKYLFRKEGQNVTLSCEQNLNHDAMYWYRQDPGQGLRLIYYSQIVNDFQKGDIAEGYSVSREKKESFPLTVTSAQKNPTAFYLCASTSRGPTEAFFGQGTRLTVV.

This chain links TRBV5-1 with TRBJ1-1; 7 nucleotides match TRBD1. The CDR3 is made up of 15 amino acids. J was trimmed by 4 bases and V by 1 base; bases with no gene match: 7. Germline V gene data show CDR1 as SGHRS and CDR2 as YFSETQ. DNA for the CDR3: TGCGCCAGCAGCTTGTCCCCGGGACAGATCACTGAAGCTTTCTTT. Its protein is CASSLSPGQITEAFF. Based on the CDR3 plus reference TRBV5-1 and TRBJ1-1, the full variable domain is KAGVTQTPRYLIKTRGQQVTLSCSPISGHRSVSWYQQTPGQGLQFLFEYFSETQRNKGNFPGRFSGRQFSNSRSEMNVSTLELGDSALYLCASSLSPGQITEAFFGQGTRLTVV.

This chain connects TRBV6-6 to TRBJ1-4; 9 bases agree with TRBD1. V lost 5 bases to trimming and J lost 3 bases; unmatched junction nucleotides: 13. This CDR3 is 18 amino acids long. The germline CDR1 and CDR2 sequences are MNHNY and SVGAGI (reference sequence). CDR3 DNA sequence: TGTGCCAGCAGTCAAACCGGGACAGGGACTCCTCCTAATGAAAAACTGTTTTTT. This codes for CASSQTGTGTPPNEKLFF.

This chain connects TRBV6-1 to TRBJ2-5; D is perhaps TRBD1 (6 bases). The CDR3 sequence is 13 residues long. Trimming pared 1 base from V and 5 bases from J, leaving 8 bases between. Germline values: CDR1 MNHNS, CDR2 SASEGT. For the CDR3, the DNA is TGTGCCAGCAGTGAAGGGGACACTGAGACCCAGTACTTC. It codes for CASSEGDTETQYF.

The V gene is TRBV30, the J gene TRBJ2-1; weak D call: TRBD1 (6 bases). V was pared by 3 bases and J by 9 bases, with 12 bases between. The CDR3 totals 12 residues. Germline lookup yields CDR1 GTSNPN and CDR2 SVGIG (reference sequence). This CDR3 is CAWRFTGLEQFF. CDR3 sequence (DNA): TGTGCCTGGAGGTTTACAGGGCTTGAGCAGTTCTTC.

V and J are TRBV10-3 and TRBJ2-3; TRBD2 aligns across 7 bases. This CDR3 region has 15 residues. Trimming took 4 bases from V and 2 from J; bases not matched to a gene: 6. In germline, CDR1 is ENHRY, CDR2 SYGVKD. CDR3 sequence reads: CAISGRSGTTDTQYF. In nucleotides, the CDR3 is TGTGCCATCAGTGGTAGGAGCGGGACCACAGATACGCAGTATTTT.

The chain carries TRBV4-3 and TRBJ2-6; TRBD2 agrees at 15 bases. CDR1 is LGHNA and CDR2 is YSLEER in the germline V gene. The CDR3 spans 19 residues. Trimming removed 4 bases from V and 0 bases from J; junction bases left unmatched: 4. The CDR3 sequence: CASSRTSGGAVSGANVLTF. The CDR3 nucleotides read TGCGCCAGCAGCCGGACTAGCGGGGGGGCGGTCTCTGGGGCCAACGTCCTGACTTTC.

The CDR3 sequence: CASRLAGGQSSYNEQFF. Here the CDR3 DNA reads TGTGCCAGCCGACTAGCGGGAGGCCAGAGCTCCTACAATGAGCAGTTCTTC. The chain uses TRBV21-1 and TRBJ2-1; the listed D gene, TRBD2, was not tested against the DNA. TRBV21-1 is tagged as a pseudogene. This CDR3 region has 17 residues.

The rearrangement uses TRBV3-1 (or the pseudogene TRBV3-2) and TRBJ1-5; D unresolved. Trimming cost V 8 bases and J 3 bases, with 8 bases left between them. The V gene's germline CDR1 is LGHDT and CDR2 YNNKEL (reference sequence). The CDR3 consists of 12 residues. The CDR3 protein is CASPIFNQPQHF. The CDR3 bases are TGTGCCAGCCCAATTTTCAATCAGCCCCAGCATTTT.

This sequence joins TRBV30 and TRBJ1-2; weak D call: TRBD1 (6 bases). Between the trimmed V and J ends, which lost 0 bases and 1 base, there was a span of 15 bases. The CDR3 is 16 residues long. The V gene's germline CDR1 is GTSNPN and CDR2 SVGIG (reference sequence). The CDR3 coding sequence is TGTGCCTGGAGTGTACCGGCAACAGGGCTTAACTATGGCTACACCTTC. The encoded protein is CAWSVPATGLNYGYTF. Filled out from reference TRBV30 and TRBJ1-2, the complete variable domain reads SQTIHQWPATLVQPVGSPLSLECTVEGTSNPNLYWYRQAAGRGLQLLFYSVGIGQISSEVPQNLSASRPQDRQFILSSKKLLLSDSGFYLCAWSVPATGLNYGYTFGSGTRLTVV.

The chain employs TRBV4-2 and TRBJ1-2, with 7 bases lining up with TRBD1. Germline V lookup: CDR1 LGHNA, CDR2 YNFKEQ. Trimming cost V 0 bases and J 1 base; bases outside gene matches: 5. This CDR3 has 16 amino acids. In DNA form, the CDR3 reads TGTGCCAGCAGCCAAGAGACAGGGCGACTTAACTATGGCTACACCTTC. This gives the protein CASSQETGRLNYGYTF.

This chain connects TRBV30 to TRBJ1-6; 8 nucleotides match TRBD1. The junction had 10 bases not matched to a gene; V was cut back by 3 bases and J by 6 bases. Looked up from germline, CDR1 is GTSNPN and CDR2 is SVGIG (reference sequence). The CDR3 is 16 amino acids. CDR3 bases: TGTGCCTGGAGCTATTCCGGCGGACAGGGTAATTCACCCCTCCACTTT. Translation gives CAWSYSGGQGNSPLHF.

This clone was seen only a few times. The chain is built from TRBV27 and TRBJ2-4, with D possibly being TRBD2 (5 bases). V gave up 4 bases and J gave up 5 bases, with 15 bases separating them. The CDR3 is 15 residues long. Germline CDR1 and CDR2: MNHEY and SMNVEV (reference sequence). CDR3 coding DNA: TGTGCCAGCAGTTCCCTCGGAGGAGGAGAAAACATTCAGTACTTC. The encoded protein is CASSSLGGGENIQYF.

V gene TRBV6-5 combines with J gene TRBJ1-2, with TRBD1 identical over 9 bases. CDR1 and CDR2 (germline): MNHEY, SVGAGI. The J segment lost 7 bases and the V segment lost 2 bases, leaving 5 bases of the junction unmatched. The CDR3 has 14 amino acids. CDR3 sequence (DNA): TGTGCCAGCAGTTACACAGGGGGCTCGACTGGCTACACCTTC. Amino acids: CASSYTGGSTGYTF.

The V and J genes are TRBV15 and TRBJ1-5; D ambiguous. V dropped 0 bases and J dropped 6 bases, with 9 bases sitting between them. There are 14 residues in the CDR3. The germline V gene has CDR1 LNHNV and CDR2 YYDKDF (reference sequence). This CDR3 is CATSRDTVGQPQHF. CDR3 in DNA: TGTGCCACCAGCAGAGATACGGTCGGTCAGCCCCAGCATTTT. Drawing the rest from reference TRBV15 and TRBJ1-5, the complete variable domain is DAMVIQNPRYQVTQFGKPVTLSCSQTLNHNVMYWYQQKSSQAPKLLFHYYDKDFNNEADTPDNFQSRRPNTSFCFLDIRSPGLGDTAMYLCATSRDTVGQPQHFGDGTRLSIL.

The chain employs TRBV29-1 and TRBJ1-2; 7 bases align to TRBD1. Germline V gene data show CDR1 as SQVTM and CDR2 as ANQGSEA. With V trimmed by 2 bases and J by 4 bases, 4 bases remained unmatched. The CDR3 has 13 residues. CDR3 in amino acids: CSVENRGGYGYTF. The CDR3 DNA reads as TGCAGCGTTGAAAACAGGGGAGGCTATGGCTACACCTTC.

The chain links TRBV18 to TRBJ2-5; 11 nucleotides agree with TRBD1. The CDR3 has 17 residues. V dropped 3 bases and J dropped 4; count of bases not matched to a gene: 10. Germline lookup yields CDR1 KGHSH and CDR2 LQKENI. CDR3 nucleotides: TGTGCCAGCTCACCGTCCCTCGGACAGGGGGCAGGAGAGACCCAGTACTTC. This gives the protein CASSPSLGQGAGETQYF.

The rearrangement joins TRBV11-1 to TRBJ2-1, with D unclear. Germline V gene data show CDR1 as SGHAT and CDR2 as FQDESV (reference sequence). The CDR3 runs 12 residues. Trimming took 1 base from V and 9 from J, leaving 7 bases between them. The CDR3 loop reads CASSLGGAEQFF. The CDR3 DNA is TGTGCCAGCAGCTTAGGAGGTGCTGAGCAGTTCTTC.

The chain combines TRBV5-4 with TRBJ1-6; no clear D. Germline loops: CDR1 SGHNT, CDR2 YYREEE (reference sequence). There are 14 residues in the CDR3. V lost 5 bases and J lost 0, with 6 bases in between. CDR3 sequence reads: CASSMSSYNSPLHF. DNA for the CDR3: TGTGCCAGCAGTATGAGCTCCTATAATTCACCCCTCCACTTT.

This chain connects TRBV18 to TRBJ2-7; TRBD1 agrees at 8 bases. This CDR3 contains 13 residues. J lost 5 bases, V lost 4 bases, and 4 bases had no gene match. CDR1 is KGHSH and CDR2 is LQKENI in the germline V gene. The CDR3 nucleotides read TGTGCCAGCTCACACGACAGGGGCAACGAGCAGTACTTC. Its protein product is CASSHDRGNEQYF.

V usage is TRBV9 and J usage is TRBJ2-1; TRBD2 aligns across 9 bases. The V gene end was trimmed by 0 bases and the J gene end by 8 bases; junction bases not matched to a gene: 6. Germline V gene lookup returns CDR1 SGDLS and CDR2 YYNGEE. The CDR3 totals 15 residues. Here the CDR3 DNA reads TGTGCCAGCAGCGTAGGTCTAGCGGGACTCTATGAGCAGTTCTTC. Translation gives CASSVGLAGLYEQFF.